Following are 7 T cell receptor beta chains from one sample sequenced in a study of blood T cell repertoires in COVID-19. TCRdb keeps only in-frame clones here, not all; method: immunoSEQ multiplex PCR. The table includes 150,000 to 200,000 clones, about nine tenths detected once. Input material: peripheral blood. These receptors were collected from a man aged 18-30 years with acute or convalescent COVID-19.

The CDR3 DNA reads TGTGCCAGCAGCTCGACAGGGGAGGGAACAGATACGCAGTATTTT. This gives the protein CASSSTGEGTDTQYF. This chain uses TRBV5-6 with TRBJ2-3; TRBD1 is a possible D gene (8 bases). The ends were cut back, 3 bases at V and 3 bases at J, with 14 bases in the middle. The CDR3 totals 15 residues. Germline V CDR1 and CDR2: SGHDT, YYEEEE.

The rearrangement joins TRBV5-6 to TRBJ2-2; 7 bases line up with TRBD1. Germline V CDR1 and CDR2: SGHDT, YYEEEE. CDR3 length: 15 amino acids. The J segment lost 4 bases and the V segment lost 0 bases, leaving 3 bases of the junction unmatched. CDR3 region: CASSLEGQFTGELFF. The CDR3 coding sequence is TGTGCCAGCAGCTTGGAGGGACAGTTCACCGGGGAGCTGTTTTTT.

The CDR3 DNA follows: TGTGCCAGCAGTGAACGGACTAGCGACTACGAGCAGTACTTC. Its protein is CASSERTSDYEQYF. This chain links TRBV2 with TRBJ2-7; 9 nucleotides align to TRBD2. V lost 2 bases, J lost 3 bases, and 2 bases stayed unmatched. Germline V gene lookup returns CDR1 SNHLY and CDR2 FYNNEI. The CDR3 runs 14 residues. Filled out from reference TRBV2 and TRBJ2-7, the complete variable domain reads EPEVTQTPSHQVTQMGQEVILRCVPISNHLYFYWYRQILGQKVEFLVSFYNNEISEKSEIFDDQFSVERPDGSNFTLKIRSTKLEDSAMYFCASSERTSDYEQYFGPGTRLTVT.

This chain connects TRBV30 to TRBJ1-4, with a weak D call TRBD1 (6 bases). CDR1 is GTSNPN, CDR2 SVGIG, per germline (reference sequence). The CDR3 has 16 residues. Trimming took off 0 bases at V and 4 bases at J, with 15 bases between the two ends. In DNA form, the CDR3 reads TGTGCCTGGAGTGTACGACCTGGGGGCTATAATGAAAAACTGTTTTTT. Amino acids: CAWSVRPGGYNEKLFF. The full variable domain, its missing parts supplied by reference TRBV30 and TRBJ1-4, is SQTIHQWPATLVQPVGSPLSLECTVEGTSNPNLYWYRQAAGRGLQLLFYSVGIGQISSEVPQNLSASRPQDRQFILSSKKLLLSDSGFYLCAWSVRPGGYNEKLFFGSGTQLSVL.

V usage is TRBV5-1 and J usage is TRBJ2-1; 8 nucleotides align to TRBD1. The CDR3 sequence is 15 residues long. The germline V gene has CDR1 SGHRS and CDR2 YFSETQ. Trimming took 6 bases from V and 6 from J; bases not matched to a gene: 11. The CDR3 here is CASKQLNTGGNEQFF. In nucleotides, the CDR3 is TGCGCCAGCAAACAACTTAATACAGGGGGCAATGAGCAGTTCTTC.

The chain links TRBV7-9 to TRBJ1-5, with 10 positions matching TRBD1. The CDR3 consists of 16 residues. The V gene's germline CDR1 is SEHNR and CDR2 FQNEAQ (reference sequence). The J segment lost 5 bases and the V segment lost 2 bases, leaving 6 bases of the junction unmatched. For the CDR3, the DNA is TGTGCCAGCAGCTTATGGGCCGGGACAGGGGATCAGCCCCAGCATTTT. It specifies CASSLWAGTGDQPQHF. Full variable domain (remainder filled in from reference TRBV7-9 and TRBJ1-5): DTGVSQNPRHKITKRGQNVTFRCDPISEHNRLYWYRQTLGQGPEFLTYFQNEAQLEKSRLLSDRFSAERPKGSFSTLEIQRTEQGDSAMYLCASSLWAGTGDQPQHFGDGTRLSIL.

J is TRBJ2-7 and V is TRBV24-1; TRBD1 matches 10 bases. CDR3 length: 14 residues. Germline trimming cut 3 bases from V and 9 bases from J; bases unmatched to any gene: 7. Germline V gives CDR1 KGHDR, CDR2 SFDVKD. The CDR3 DNA is TGTGCCACCAGTGATGGTGGGACAGGGGAGGTGCAGTACTTC. Encoded protein: CATSDGGTGEVQYF.